These 17 T cell receptor beta chains were all obtained from the same sample, sequenced in a study of T cells after yellow fever vaccination. TCRdb re-derived calls from the 5' RACE reads in MiXCR, one entry per CDR3 protein. The sample includes fewer than 400,000 distinct CDR3 sequences, roughly a tenth seen only once; the top ten take 3% to 3.5%. The source material was CD4+ T cells sorted from PBMCs, sampled 45 days after the yellow fever booster vaccination. The receptor source for this set is a young man who received the YFV17D yellow fever vaccine.

This clonotype appeared many times. The CDR3 nucleotides read TGTGCCAGCAGCCGCAGGGGCCCTGGGGGTCAGCCCCAGCATTTT. Its protein product is CASSRRGPGGQPQHF. V usage is TRBV5-6 and J usage is TRBJ1-5, with TRBD1 as a possible D gene (6 bases). V was clipped by 4 bases and J by 6 bases, with 17 bases between them. Germline CDR1 SGHDT, CDR2 YYEEEE. The CDR3 runs 15 residues.

This clonotype showed up just a few times. This rearrangement joins TRBV5-1 to TRBJ2-7, with 10 bases matching TRBD1. The germline V gene encodes CDR1 SGHRS and CDR2 YFSETQ. The CDR3 length is 14 residues. The ends lost 4 bases at V and 4 bases at J; junction bases unmatched: 5. The CDR3 sequence is CASSGTGASYEQYF. The CDR3 nucleotides are TGCGCCAGCAGCGGGACAGGGGCCTCTTACGAGCAGTACTTC.

This clonotype has at least ten counts. This sequence joins TRBV12-3 or TRBV12-4 and TRBJ2-2, with TRBD1 matching 8 bases. V was clipped by 2 bases and J by 7 bases; unmatched bases: 3. This CDR3 spans 14 amino acids. The CDR3 DNA reads as TGTGCCAGCAGTTTACAGGGGGCCGGCGGGGAGCTGTTTTTT. Translating it yields CASSLQGAGGELFF.

This chain connects TRBV7-2 to TRBJ2-5, with D possibly being TRBD2 (5 bases). CDR1 and CDR2 from the germline V gene are SGHTA and FQGNSA. The ends were cut back, 5 bases at V and 5 bases at J, with 18 bases in the middle. CDR3 length: 15 amino acids. CDR3 in amino acids: CASSPLPAVGETQYF. CDR3 nucleotides: TGTGCCAGCAGCCCACTGCCAGCGGTGGGGGAGACCCAGTACTTC. The variable domain in full, with the rest retrieved from reference TRBV7-2 and TRBJ2-5, is GAGVSQSPSNKVTEKGKDVELRCDPISGHTALYWYRQSLGQGLEFLIYFQGNSAPDKSGLPSDRFSAERTGGSVSTLTIQRTQQEDSAVYLCASSPLPAVGETQYFGPGTRLLVL.

This clonotype showed up many times. The chain couples TRBV3-1 to TRBJ2-7; perhaps TRBD2 as D (5 bases). V lost 0 bases and J 10 bases, leaving 10 bases between the germline ends. CDR3 size: 12 residues. Germline V gene lookup returns CDR1 LGHDT and CDR2 YNNKEL (reference sequence). The CDR3 sequence: CASSQDWTGQYF. CDR3 in DNA: TGTGCCAGCAGCCAAGATTGGACGGGACAGTACTTC.

At least ten counts were recorded for this clonotype. The V and J genes are TRBV6-5 and TRBJ2-5; TRBD2 matches 11 bases. There are 15 residues in the CDR3. In germline, CDR1 is MNHEY, CDR2 SVGAGI. The V gene end was trimmed by 5 bases and the J gene end by 5 bases; junction bases not matched to a gene: 7. The CDR3 DNA sequence: TGTGCCAGCAGTCCACTAGCGGGGGCGGTTGAGACCCAGTACTTC. Translated, it gives CASSPLAGAVETQYF.

This clonotype was recorded a few times. The J gene is TRBJ1-5, the V gene TRBV20-1, with D uncertain. Deletions cut 5 bases from V and 2 bases from J, with 10 bases between. The CDR3 extends over 13 amino acids. Germline V lookup: CDR1 DFQATT, CDR2 SNEGSKA (reference sequence). CDR3 protein: CSARKGGNQPQHF. As DNA, the CDR3 is TGCAGTGCTCGCAAGGGTGGCAATCAGCCCCAGCATTTT.

This clonotype was found a few times. The chain has TRBV6-2 or TRBV6-3 and TRBJ2-1, with D perhaps given as TRBD1 or TRBD2 (5 bases each). Trimming took off 6 bases at V and 6 bases at J, with 21 bases between the two ends. The germline V gene encodes CDR1 MNHEY and CDR2 SVGEGT. The CDR3 consists of 16 residues. This chain's CDR3 is CASSSIFRGTPNEQFF. As DNA, the CDR3 is TGTGCCAGCAGCTCCATCTTTCGGGGCACCCCCAATGAGCAGTTCTTC.

The rearrangement links TRBV6-2 or TRBV6-3 to TRBJ2-7; 8 bases align to TRBD1. CDR3 length equals 14 residues. V lost 10 bases and J lost 5; bases outside the gene matches: 13. Germline V gene data show CDR1 as MNHEY and CDR2 as SVGEGT. In DNA, the CDR3 is TGTGCCACTGAACCCGGGACAGGTAAAAACGAGCAGTACGTC. Residues: CATEPGTGKNEQYV.

The table lists this clonotype with a few counts. The chain links TRBV2 to TRBJ1-6; D ambiguous. Looked up from germline, CDR1 is SNHLY and CDR2 is FYNNEI. The V and J ends lost 1 base and 6 bases respectively, with 4 bases between them. CDR3 length: 13 amino acids. The CDR3 DNA sequence: TGTGCCAGCAGTGAAGTGTCTAATTCACCCCTCCACTTT. This codes for CASSEVSNSPLHF. The full variable domain, completed using reference TRBV2 and TRBJ1-6, is EPEVTQTPSHQVTQMGQEVILRCVPISNHLYFYWYRQILGQKVEFLVSFYNNEISEKSEIFDDQFSVERPDGSNFTLKIRSTKLEDSAMYFCASSEVSNSPLHFGNGTRLTVT.

The rearrangement joins TRBV28 to TRBJ1-6; 7 nucleotides match TRBD1. Trimming removed 6 bases from V and 10 bases from J; junction bases left unmatched: 9. Germline V gene sequence: CDR1 MDHEN, CDR2 SYDVKM. The length of the CDR3 is 14 residues. The chain's CDR3 is CASSPGQARSPLHF. The CDR3 DNA sequence: TGTGCCAGCAGCCCTGGACAGGCTCGATCACCCCTCCACTTT.

The table lists this clonotype with a few counts. The V and J genes are TRBV4-2 and TRBJ2-1; no clear D gene. CDR1 and CDR2 from the germline V gene are LGHNA and YNFKEQ. V shed 3 bases and J shed 16 bases, with 22 bases lying between them. The CDR3 has 14 residues. CDR3 nucleotides: TGTGCCAGCAGCCAGGAAGGTGATAGCATCCCCAGATTCTTC. Protein product: CASSQEGDSIPRFF.

This sequence joins TRBV7-2 and TRBJ1-3; TRBD1 is a possible D gene (5 bases). V dropped 4 bases and J dropped 0 bases, with 7 bases sitting between them. The CDR3 loop spans 14 amino acids. Germline CDR1 SGHTA, CDR2 FQGNSA. Here the CDR3 reads CASSSDSSGNTIYF. The CDR3 coding sequence is TGTGCCAGCAGCTCCGACAGCTCTGGAAACACCATATATTTT. The variable domain in full, with the rest retrieved from reference TRBV7-2 and TRBJ1-3, is GAGVSQSPSNKVTEKGKDVELRCDPISGHTALYWYRQSLGQGLEFLIYFQGNSAPDKSGLPSDRFSAERTGGSVSTLTIQRTQQEDSAVYLCASSSDSSGNTIYFGEGSWLTVV.

Notes on this clonotype: Just one base apart from a much larger clone, this may be a read error. Since the CDR3 does not end with the conserved phenylalanine or tryptophan, this likely comes from a read error. The chain joins TRBV6-2 or TRBV6-3 to TRBJ2-4, with unresolved D. V lost 5 bases, J lost 5 bases, and 10 bases lay in between. The CDR3 length is 13 residues. Germline CDR1 is MNHEY and CDR2 is SVGEGT. The CDR3 spells CASSVGEENIQYS. CDR3 DNA: TGTGCCAGCAGTGTAGGCGAGGAAAACATTCAGTACTCC.

The chain recombines TRBV7-2 with TRBJ2-5; perhaps TRBD2 as D (5 bases). Per germline, CDR1 SGHTA and CDR2 FQGNSA. The CDR3 sequence is 13 residues long. Trimming removed 5 bases at V and 7 bases at J, with 14 bases between. The CDR3 is CASSRPGEGTQYF. As DNA, the CDR3 is TGTGCCAGCAGCCGCCCTGGTGAGGGGACCCAGTACTTC.

The chain has TRBV20-1 and TRBJ2-3; D is possibly TRBD1 (5 bases). CDR1 and CDR2 (germline): DFQATT, SNEGSKA (reference sequence). The CDR3 runs 14 residues. V was clipped by 0 bases and J by 4 bases, with 11 bases between them. The CDR3 DNA reads as TGCAGTGCTAGAGATTCGAGCAGGGCAGATACGCAGTATTTT. Protein product: CSARDSSRADTQYF.

There are many counts of this clonotype. The chain links TRBV5-1 to TRBJ1-1; possible D gene TRBD1, 5 bases. Germline CDR1 SGHRS, CDR2 YFSETQ. The CDR3 is made up of 14 amino acids. V lost 3 bases, J lost 1 base, and 10 bases lay in between. The CDR3 spells CASSSGTANTEAFF. The CDR3 bases are TGCGCCAGCAGCTCGGGGACGGCGAACACTGAAGCTTTCTTT.